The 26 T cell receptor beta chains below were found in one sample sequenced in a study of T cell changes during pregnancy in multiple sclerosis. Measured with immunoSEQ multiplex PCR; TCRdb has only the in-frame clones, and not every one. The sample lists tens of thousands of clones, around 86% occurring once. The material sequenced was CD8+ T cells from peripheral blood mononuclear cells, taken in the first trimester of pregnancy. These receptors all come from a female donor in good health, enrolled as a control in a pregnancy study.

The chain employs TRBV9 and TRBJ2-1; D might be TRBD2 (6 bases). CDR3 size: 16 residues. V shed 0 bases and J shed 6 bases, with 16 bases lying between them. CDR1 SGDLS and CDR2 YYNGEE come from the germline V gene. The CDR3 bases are TGTGCCAGCAGCGTAGTGAAACTAGCAACTCCCAATGAGCAGTTCTTC. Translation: CASSVVKLATPNEQFF.

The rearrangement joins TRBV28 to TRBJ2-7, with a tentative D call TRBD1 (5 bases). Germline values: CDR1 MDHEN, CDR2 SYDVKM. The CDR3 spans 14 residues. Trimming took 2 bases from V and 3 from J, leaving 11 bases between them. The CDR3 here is CASSLEAGNYEQYF. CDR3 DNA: TGTGCCAGCAGTTTAGAGGCAGGGAACTACGAGCAGTACTTC. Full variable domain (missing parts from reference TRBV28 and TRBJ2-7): DVKVTQSSRYLVKRTGEKVFLECVQDMDHENMFWYRQDPGLGLRLIYFSYDVKMKEKGDIPEGYSVSREKKERFSLILESASTNQTSMYLCASSLEAGNYEQYFGPGTRLTVT.

Here the CDR3 reads CASSYSSRGEETQYF. Written as DNA, the CDR3 is TGTGCCAGCAGTTACTCGTCACGGGGGGAAGAGACCCAGTACTTC. The J gene is TRBJ2-5, the V gene TRBV6-6, with 7 nucleotides matching TRBD2. Unmatched junction bases numbered 4, after V lost 0 bases and J lost 3 bases. This CDR3 contains 15 residues. Per the germline V gene, CDR1 is MNHNY and CDR2 is SVGAGI (reference sequence).

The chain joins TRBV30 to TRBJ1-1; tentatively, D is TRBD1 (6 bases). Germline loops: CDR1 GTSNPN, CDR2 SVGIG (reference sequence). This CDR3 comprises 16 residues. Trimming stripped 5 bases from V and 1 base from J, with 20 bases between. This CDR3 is CAWEPAGALGNTEAFF. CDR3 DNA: TGTGCCTGGGAGCCCGCAGGGGCGCTCGGGAACACTGAAGCTTTCTTT.

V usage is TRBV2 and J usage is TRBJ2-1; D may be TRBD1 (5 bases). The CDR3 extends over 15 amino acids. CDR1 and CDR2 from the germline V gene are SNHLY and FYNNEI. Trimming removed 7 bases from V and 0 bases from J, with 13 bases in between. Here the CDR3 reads CASMRGQGSYNEQFF. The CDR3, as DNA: TGTGCCAGCATGCGTGGGCAGGGCTCCTACAATGAGCAGTTCTTC.

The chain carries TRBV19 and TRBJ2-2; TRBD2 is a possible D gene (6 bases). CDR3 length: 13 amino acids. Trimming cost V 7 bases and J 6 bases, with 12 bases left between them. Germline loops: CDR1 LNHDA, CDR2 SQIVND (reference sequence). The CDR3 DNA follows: TGTGCCAGTACCCCTTTAGCGGCCGGGGAGCTGTTTTTT. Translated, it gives CASTPLAAGELFF.

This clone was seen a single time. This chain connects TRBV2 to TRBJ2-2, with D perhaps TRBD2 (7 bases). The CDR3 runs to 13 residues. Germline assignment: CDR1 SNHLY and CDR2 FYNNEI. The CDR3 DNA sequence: TGTGCTGGAAGAGGGGGGGAAACCGGGGAGCTGTTTTTT. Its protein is CAGRGGETGELFF.

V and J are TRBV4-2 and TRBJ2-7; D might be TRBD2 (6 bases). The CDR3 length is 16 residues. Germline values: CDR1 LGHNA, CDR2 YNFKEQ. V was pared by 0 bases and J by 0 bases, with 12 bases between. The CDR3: CASSQELSGSSYEQYF. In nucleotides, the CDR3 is TGTGCCAGCAGCCAAGAGCTGTCCGGGAGCTCCTACGAGCAGTACTTC.

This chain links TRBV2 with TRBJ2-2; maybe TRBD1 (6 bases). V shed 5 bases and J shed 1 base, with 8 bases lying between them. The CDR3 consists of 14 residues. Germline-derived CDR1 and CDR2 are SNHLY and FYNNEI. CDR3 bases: TGTGCCAGCAGTCAGGGGATGAACACCGGGGAGCTGTTTTTT. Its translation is CASSQGMNTGELFF.

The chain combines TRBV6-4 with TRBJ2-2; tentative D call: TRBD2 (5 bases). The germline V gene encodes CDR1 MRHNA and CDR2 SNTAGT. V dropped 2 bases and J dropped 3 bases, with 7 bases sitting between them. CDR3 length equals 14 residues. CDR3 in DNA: TGTGCCAGCAGTGACGAGAGGGACACCGGGGAGCTGTTTTTT. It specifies CASSDERDTGELFF.

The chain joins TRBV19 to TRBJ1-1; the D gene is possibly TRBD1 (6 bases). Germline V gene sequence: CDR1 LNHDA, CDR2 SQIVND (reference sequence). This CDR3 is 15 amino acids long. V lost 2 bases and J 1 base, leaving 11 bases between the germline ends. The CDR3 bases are TGTGCCAGTAGTATATCGGGACATCCGAACACTGAAGCTTTCTTT. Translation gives CASSISGHPNTEAFF.

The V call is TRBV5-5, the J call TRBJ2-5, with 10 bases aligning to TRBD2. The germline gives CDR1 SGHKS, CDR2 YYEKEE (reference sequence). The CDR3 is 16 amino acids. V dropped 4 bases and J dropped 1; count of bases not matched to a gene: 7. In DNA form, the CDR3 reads TGTGCCAGCAGCATCCCTAGCGGGGGCCCCCAAGAGACCCAGTACTTC. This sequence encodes CASSIPSGGPQETQYF. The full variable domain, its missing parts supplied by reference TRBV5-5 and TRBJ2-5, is DAGVTQSPTHLIKTRGQQVTLRCSPISGHKSVSWYQQVLGQGPQFIFQYYEKEERGRGNFPDRFSARQFPNYSSELNVNALLLGDSALYLCASSIPSGGPQETQYFGPGTRLLVL.

In DNA, the CDR3 is TGTGCCACCAGCCCCAGCGACACCGGGGAGCTGTTTTTT. Protein: CATSPSDTGELFF. V gene TRBV15 combines with J gene TRBJ2-2; D gene uncertain. The CDR3 runs to 13 residues. CDR1 and CDR2 (germline): LNHNV, YYDKDF (reference sequence). Between the trimmed V and J ends, which lost 5 bases and 3 bases, there was a span of 7 bases.

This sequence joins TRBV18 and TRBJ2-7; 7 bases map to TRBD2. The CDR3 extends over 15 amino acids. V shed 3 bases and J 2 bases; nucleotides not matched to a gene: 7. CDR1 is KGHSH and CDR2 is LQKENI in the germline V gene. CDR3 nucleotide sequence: TGTGCCAGCTCACCTGGGGCGGGGGTCCCCTACGAGCAGTACTTC. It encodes CASSPGAGVPYEQYF. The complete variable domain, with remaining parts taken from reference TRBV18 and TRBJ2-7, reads NAGVMQNPRHLVRRRGQEARLRCSPMKGHSHVYWYRQLPEEGLKFMVYLQKENIIDESGMPKERFSAEFPKEGPSILRIQQVVRGDSAAYFCASSPGAGVPYEQYFGPGTRLTVT.

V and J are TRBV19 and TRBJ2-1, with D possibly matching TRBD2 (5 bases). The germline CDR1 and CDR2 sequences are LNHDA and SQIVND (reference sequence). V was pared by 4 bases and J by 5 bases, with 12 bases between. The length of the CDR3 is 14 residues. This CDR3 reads CASSRVTGNNEQFF. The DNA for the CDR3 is TGTGCCAGTAGTAGGGTGACCGGGAACAATGAGCAGTTCTTC. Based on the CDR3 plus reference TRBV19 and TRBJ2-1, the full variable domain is DGGITQSPKYLFRKEGQNVTLSCEQNLNHDAMYWYRQDPGQGLRLIYYSQIVNDFQKGDIAEGYSVSREKKESFPLTVTSAQKNPTAFYLCASSRVTGNNEQFFGPGTRLTVL.

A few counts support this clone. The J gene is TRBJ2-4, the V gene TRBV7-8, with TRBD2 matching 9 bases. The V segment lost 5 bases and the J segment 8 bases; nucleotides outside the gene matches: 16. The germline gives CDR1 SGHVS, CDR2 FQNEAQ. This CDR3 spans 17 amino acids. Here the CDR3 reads CASSPRVAGVPRDIQYF. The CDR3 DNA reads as TGTGCCAGCAGCCCCCGGGTAGCGGGGGTTCCGAGGGACATTCAGTACTTC.

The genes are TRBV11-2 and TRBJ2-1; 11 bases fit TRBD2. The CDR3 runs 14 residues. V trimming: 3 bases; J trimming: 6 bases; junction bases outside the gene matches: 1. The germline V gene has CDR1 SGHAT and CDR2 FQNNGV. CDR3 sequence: CASSLGTSGNEQFF. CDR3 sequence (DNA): TGTGCCAGCAGCTTGGGGACTAGCGGCAATGAGCAGTTCTTC. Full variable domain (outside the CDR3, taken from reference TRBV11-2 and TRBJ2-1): EAGVAQSPRYKIIEKRQSVAFWCNPISGHATLYWYQQILGQGPKLLIQFQNNGVVDDSQLPKDRFSAERLKGVDSTLKIQPAKLEDSAVYLCASSLGTSGNEQFFGPGTRLTVL.

CDR3 DNA sequence: TGTGCCAGCAGTCCCCCGGGACAGGGTTACAATGAGCAGTTCTTC. Translated: CASSPPGQGYNEQFF. The gene calls are TRBV28 and TRBJ2-1; 9 nucleotides align to TRBD1. The V segment lost 5 bases and the J segment 4 bases; nucleotides outside the gene matches: 6. In germline, CDR1 is MDHEN, CDR2 SYDVKM. This CDR3 contains 15 residues.

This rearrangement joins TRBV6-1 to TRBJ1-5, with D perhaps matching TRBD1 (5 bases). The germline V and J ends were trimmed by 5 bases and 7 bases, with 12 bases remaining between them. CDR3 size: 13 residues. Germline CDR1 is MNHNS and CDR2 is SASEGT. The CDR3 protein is CASSLGGRQPQHF. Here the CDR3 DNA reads TGTGCCAGCAGTTTGGGGGGGAGGCAGCCCCAGCATTTT.

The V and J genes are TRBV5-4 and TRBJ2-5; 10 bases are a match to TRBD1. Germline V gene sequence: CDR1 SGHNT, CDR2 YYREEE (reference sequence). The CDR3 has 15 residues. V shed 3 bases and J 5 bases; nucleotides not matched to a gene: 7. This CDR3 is CASSSRTGGRETQYF. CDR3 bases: TGTGCCAGCAGCTCACGGACAGGGGGGAGGGAGACCCAGTACTTC.

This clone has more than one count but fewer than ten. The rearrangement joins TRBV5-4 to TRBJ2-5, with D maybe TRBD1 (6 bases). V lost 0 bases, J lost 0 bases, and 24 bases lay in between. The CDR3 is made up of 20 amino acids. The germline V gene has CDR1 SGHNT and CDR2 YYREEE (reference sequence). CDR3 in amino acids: CASSLVKGFSSWDNQETQYF. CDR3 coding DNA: TGTGCCAGCAGCTTGGTTAAAGGTTTCAGCTCCTGGGACAACCAAGAGACCCAGTACTTC.

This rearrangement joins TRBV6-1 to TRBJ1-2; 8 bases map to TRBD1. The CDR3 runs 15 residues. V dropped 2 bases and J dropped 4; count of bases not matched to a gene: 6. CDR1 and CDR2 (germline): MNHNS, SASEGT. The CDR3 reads CASSESSGGSYGYTF. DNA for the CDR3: TGTGCCAGCAGTGAATCTTCAGGGGGCAGCTATGGCTACACCTTC.

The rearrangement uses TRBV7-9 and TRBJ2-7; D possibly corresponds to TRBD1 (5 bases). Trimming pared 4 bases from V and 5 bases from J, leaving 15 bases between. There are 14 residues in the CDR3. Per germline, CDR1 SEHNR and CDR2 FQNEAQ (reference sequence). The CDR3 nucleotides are TGTGCCAGCAGCTCAACCCTGCAGGGAAACGAGCAGTACTTC. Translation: CASSSTLQGNEQYF.

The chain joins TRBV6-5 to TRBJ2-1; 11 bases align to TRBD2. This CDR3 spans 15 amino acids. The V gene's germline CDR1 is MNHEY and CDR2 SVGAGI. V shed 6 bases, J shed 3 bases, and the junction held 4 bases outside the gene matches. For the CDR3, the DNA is TGTGCCAGCAGCCCACTAGCGGGGGTCTACAATGAGCAGTTCTTC. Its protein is CASSPLAGVYNEQFF.

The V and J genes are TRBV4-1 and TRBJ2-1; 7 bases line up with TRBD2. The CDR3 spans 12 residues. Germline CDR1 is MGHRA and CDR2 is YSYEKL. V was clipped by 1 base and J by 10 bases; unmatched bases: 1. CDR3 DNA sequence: TGCGCCAGCAGCCAAGGGCGGGGGGAGCAGTTCTTC. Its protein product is CASSQGRGEQFF.

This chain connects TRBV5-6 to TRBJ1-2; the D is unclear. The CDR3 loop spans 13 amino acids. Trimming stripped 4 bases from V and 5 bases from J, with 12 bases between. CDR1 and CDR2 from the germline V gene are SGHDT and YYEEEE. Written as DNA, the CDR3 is TGTGCCAGCAGCCTGCCGGGAGCTTATGGCTACACCTTC. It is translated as CASSLPGAYGYTF.